Below, 10 T cell receptor beta chains from the same sample are listed, as sequenced in a study of response to subunit inactivated influenza vaccine. TCRdb called the RT-PCR reads again in MiXCR, with one record for every CDR3 protein. This sample has 630,000 or so distinct CDR3 sequences, with approximately 14% found just once. Sequences were derived from PBMCs from blood, sampled 12 days after vaccination. The receptors come from a man aged 50 to 59 who received an inactivated influenza vaccine.

Ten or more counts support this clonotype. V gene TRBV5-1 combines with J gene TRBJ2-5, with TRBD2 identical over 7 bases. This CDR3 is 15 amino acids long. V was clipped by 2 bases and J by 4 bases; unmatched bases: 8. CDR1 is SGHRS and CDR2 is YFSETQ in the germline V gene. The CDR3 DNA follows: TGCGCCAGCAGCTTAACACCGGGACTAAGAGAGACCCAGTACTTC. Its protein is CASSLTPGLRETQYF.

The rearrangement joins TRBV6-2 or TRBV6-3 to TRBJ2-7; D is unresolved. The germline V gene has CDR1 MNHEY and CDR2 SVGEGT. CDR3 length: 14 residues. Trimming took off 2 bases at V and 2 bases at J, with 10 bases between the two ends. The CDR3 reads CASSYGSGPYEQYF. In DNA form, the CDR3 reads TGTGCCAGCAGTTACGGCAGTGGGCCCTACGAGCAGTACTTC.

This clonotype was detected many times. One end of the junction varies from germline; a read error may be responsible. The genes are TRBV5-1 and TRBJ1-1; a possible D gene is TRBD1 (5 bases). CDR3 length equals 14 residues. Looked up from germline, CDR1 is SGHRS and CDR2 is YFSETQ. CDR3 sequence reads: CASSLAGMNTEAFF. CDR3 nucleotide sequence: TGTGCCAGCAGTTTGGCAGGGATGAACACTGAAGCTTTCTTT.

There are a few counts of this clonotype. The rearrangement uses TRBV7-9 and TRBJ2-1; 8 bases map to TRBD1. Germline CDR1 is SEHNR and CDR2 is FQNEAQ (reference sequence). This CDR3 contains 15 residues. The junction had 4 bases not matched to a gene; V was cut back by 6 bases and J by 0 bases. CDR3 sequence: CASRRDRSSYNEQFF. The CDR3 region has the DNA TGTGCCAGCAGAAGGGACAGGAGCTCCTACAATGAGCAGTTCTTC. The full variable domain, in which reference TRBV7-9 and TRBJ2-1 provide the parts outside the CDR3, is DTGVSQNPRHKITKRGQNVTFRCDPISEHNRLYWYRQTLGQGPEFLTYFQNEAQLEKSRLLSDRFSAERPKGSFSTLEIQRTEQGDSAMYLCASRRDRSSYNEQFFGPGTRLTVL.

This clonotype was seen a few times. The chain is built from TRBV4-1 and TRBJ1-2; weak D call: TRBD1 (6 bases). The V and J ends lost 5 bases and 8 bases respectively, with 18 bases between them. The CDR3 spans 14 residues. Germline CDR1 and CDR2: MGHRA and YSYEKL. The CDR3 is CASSGGGGREGYTF. The DNA of the CDR3 is TGCGCCAGCAGCGGGGGGGGCGGCCGGGAAGGCTACACCTTC.

Comment on this clonotype: The junction and the germline gene differ at one end; a read error may be behind it. This chain joins TRBV20-1 and TRBJ2-3, with a tentative D call TRBD2 (6 bases). Germline V gene lookup returns CDR1 DFQATT and CDR2 SNEGSKA (reference sequence). This CDR3 has 17 amino acids. The DNA for the CDR3 is TGCTGTGCTAGATCCGTAGATGGGGGGAGAAGCACAGATACGCAGTATTTT. This encodes CCARSVDGGRSTDTQYF.

This chain joins TRBV29-1 and TRBJ1-2; TRBD1 agrees at 7 bases. J was trimmed by 5 bases and V by 4 bases; bases with no gene match: 7. Germline values: CDR1 SQVTM, CDR2 ANQGSEA. The CDR3 length is 13 residues. The CDR3 bases are TGCAGCGTTGCCCCCAGGGGGATGTATGGCTACACCTTC. Translation gives CSVAPRGMYGYTF. The variable domain in full, with the rest retrieved from reference TRBV29-1 and TRBJ1-2, is SAVISQKPSRDICQRGTSLTIQCQVDSQVTMMFWYRQQPGQSLTLIATANQGSEATYESGFVIDKFPISRPNLTFSTLTVSNMSPEDSSIYLCSVAPRGMYGYTFGSGTRLTVV.

The chain carries TRBV28 and TRBJ2-7; 8 bases map to TRBD1. Germline CDR1 is MDHEN and CDR2 is SYDVKM. The CDR3 covers 15 residues. V gave up 5 bases and J gave up 6 bases; unmatched junction bases: 12. The CDR3: CASSTTGVPVPEQYF. DNA for the CDR3: TGTGCCAGCAGTACGACAGGGGTACCTGTACCCGAGCAGTACTTC.

This clonotype was seen ten or more times. V gene TRBV7-2 combines with J gene TRBJ2-1, with D possibly matching TRBD2 (6 bases). CDR1 and CDR2 (germline): SGHTA, FQGNSA. Between the trimmed V and J ends, which lost 3 bases and 5 bases, there was a span of 17 bases. This CDR3 has 16 residues. The DNA of the CDR3 is TGTGCCAGCAGCTTGCTGGCGGGAATGACACACAATGAGCAGTTCTTC. This encodes CASSLLAGMTHNEQFF.

This clonotype has only a few counts. The chain recombines TRBV28 with TRBJ1-6; D might be TRBD1 (5 bases). This CDR3 has 15 residues. The V gene's germline CDR1 is MDHEN and CDR2 SYDVKM. The germline V and J ends were trimmed by 8 bases and 7 bases, with 18 bases remaining between them. CDR3 loop: CASRSRGLGNSPLHF. The CDR3 DNA reads TGTGCCAGCCGTTCAAGGGGCTTGGGGAATTCACCCCTCCACTTT.